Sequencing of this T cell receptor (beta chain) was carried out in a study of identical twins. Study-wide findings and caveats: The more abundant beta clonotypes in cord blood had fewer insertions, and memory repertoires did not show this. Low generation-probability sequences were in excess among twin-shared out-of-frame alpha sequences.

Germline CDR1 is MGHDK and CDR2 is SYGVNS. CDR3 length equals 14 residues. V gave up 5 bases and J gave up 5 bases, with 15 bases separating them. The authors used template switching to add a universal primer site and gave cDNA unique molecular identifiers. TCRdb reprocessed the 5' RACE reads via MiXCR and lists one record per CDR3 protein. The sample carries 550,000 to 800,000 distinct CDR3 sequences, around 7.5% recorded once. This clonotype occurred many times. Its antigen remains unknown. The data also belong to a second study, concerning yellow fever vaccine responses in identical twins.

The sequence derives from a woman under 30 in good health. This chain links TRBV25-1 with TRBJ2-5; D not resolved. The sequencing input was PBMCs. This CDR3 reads CASSLTLMRETQYF. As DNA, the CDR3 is TGTGCCAGCAGTCTCACGTTAATGCGGGAGACCCAGTACTTC.